One and the same sample provided the 25 T cell receptor beta chains below, sequenced in a study of shared clonotypes between healthy human individuals. Sequencing was performed with immunoSEQ multiplex PCR; in TCRdb, only in-frame clones are kept and a portion is missing. Found here are about 490,000 clones, over 65% of them singletons; the top ten hold over 10%. Sequenced sample: PBMCs. The receptors originated from a woman in her thirties or forties in good health. Some clones in this sample may be carry-over from other donors' samples.

The V call is TRBV11-3, the J call TRBJ2-3; 8 nucleotides align to TRBD2. The CDR3 runs 13 residues. From germline, CDR1 is SGHNT and CDR2 YENEEA. V shed 3 bases and J 11 bases; nucleotides not matched to a gene: 7. As DNA, the CDR3 is TGTGCCAGCAGCTTCGGCAGCGGGGGACAGCAGTATTTT. Translating it yields CASSFGSGGQQYF.

This chain connects TRBV19 to TRBJ2-1; 7 positions agree with TRBD2. The CDR3 contains 15 residues. After removal of 5 bases from V and 5 bases from J, the junction contained 9 bases not matched to a gene. Per the germline V gene, CDR1 is LNHDA and CDR2 is SQIVND (reference sequence). CDR3 nucleotide sequence: TGTGCCAGTAGTTCTCTCACGGGGAGGGACAATGAGCAGTTCTTC. Translated, it gives CASSSLTGRDNEQFF. The variable domain in full, with the rest retrieved from reference TRBV19 and TRBJ2-1, is DGGITQSPKYLFRKEGQNVTLSCEQNLNHDAMYWYRQDPGQGLRLIYYSQIVNDFQKGDIAEGYSVSREKKESFPLTVTSAQKNPTAFYLCASSSLTGRDNEQFFGPGTRLTVL.

Notes on this clone: It may be a read error: a sequence one base away is much more abundant. No conserved phenylalanine or tryptophan is present at the end of the CDR3, so a read error is the likely explanation. The rearrangement joins TRBV5-6 to TRBJ1-1, with D hard to call. The CDR3 loop spans 13 amino acids. CDR1 is SGHDT, CDR2 YYEEEE, per germline. V lost 1 base and J 11 bases, leaving 15 bases between the germline ends. The CDR3 sequence is CASSLSPRIGAFL. The DNA for the CDR3 is TGTGCCAGCAGCTTGAGTCCCAGGATAGGCGCTTTCCTT.

The genes are TRBV4-3 and TRBJ1-4; 7 bases match TRBD1. CDR1 is LGHNA and CDR2 is YSLEER in the germline V gene. The CDR3 is made up of 16 amino acids. Trimming took 2 bases from V and 7 from J; bases not matched to a gene: 10. The DNA of the CDR3 is TGCGCCAGCAGCCAAACGAGGCCCCAGGGGGGTGAAAAACTGTTTTTT. It is translated as CASSQTRPQGGEKLFF.

The V call is TRBV6-5, the J call TRBJ1-1; D may be TRBD1 (6 bases). Germline V lookup: CDR1 MNHEY, CDR2 SVGAGI. V gave up 2 bases and J gave up 11 bases, with 12 bases separating them. The CDR3 length is 12 residues. The DNA for the CDR3 is TGTGCCAGCAGTTACGAAGGGGGGATGGCTTTCTTT. It is translated as CASSYEGGMAFF.

The chain combines TRBV11-1 with TRBJ2-1, with D unclear. This CDR3 spans 13 amino acids. Germline-derived CDR1 and CDR2 are SGHAT and FQDESV (reference sequence). The germline V and J ends were trimmed by 1 base and 8 bases, with 9 bases remaining between them. CDR3 nucleotides: TGTGCCAGCAGCTTAGAAACTACGGATGAGCAGTTCTTC. The encoded protein is CASSLETTDEQFF.

The rearrangement links TRBV7-8 to TRBJ1-2, with 11 bases aligning to TRBD1. The CDR3 covers 14 residues. CDR1 SGHVS and CDR2 FQNEAQ come from the germline V gene. The J segment lost 7 bases and the V segment lost 5 bases, leaving 6 bases of the junction unmatched. The CDR3 sequence is CASSRGQGAVGYTF. CDR3 DNA sequence: TGTGCCAGCAGCAGAGGACAGGGGGCTGTTGGCTACACCTTC.

V gene TRBV6-5 combines with J gene TRBJ2-7, with D possibly being TRBD1 (5 bases). Germline V gene data show CDR1 as MNHEY and CDR2 as SVGAGI. V was shortened by 6 bases and J by 0 bases, with 12 bases between the two germline ends. The CDR3 spans 14 residues. DNA of the CDR3: TGTGCCAGCAGCCTCCAGACAGCCTCCTACGAGCAGTACTTC. This sequence encodes CASSLQTASYEQYF.

This clone occurred a few times. This may be a read error, as it is one base from a much larger clone. This chain connects TRBV30 to TRBJ1-1; 9 positions match TRBD1. After removal of 1 base from V and 7 bases from J, the junction contained 7 bases not matched to a gene. Per the germline V gene, CDR1 is GTSNPN and CDR2 is SVGIG (reference sequence). The CDR3 extends over 14 amino acids. Here the CDR3 reads CAWSATGGRGEAFF. DNA for the CDR3: TGTGCCTGGAGTGCAACAGGGGGCCGGGGTGAAGCTTTCTTT.

The V call is TRBV9, the J call TRBJ2-7; 8 bases agree with TRBD2. The CDR3 totals 15 residues. Unmatched junction bases numbered 6, after V lost 1 base and J lost 3 bases. Germline-derived CDR1 and CDR2 are SGDLS and YYNGEE. The CDR3 DNA follows: TGTGCCAGCAGCGTATCTACTAGCGGACTCTACGAGCAGTACTTC. Translation: CASSVSTSGLYEQYF.

V usage is TRBV7-9 and J usage is TRBJ1-1, with unresolved D. This CDR3 has 12 residues. The germline V gene encodes CDR1 SEHNR and CDR2 FQNEAQ (reference sequence). V lost 7 bases and J 1 base, leaving 7 bases between the germline ends. CDR3 nucleotide sequence: TGTGCCAGCAAGAGGGAGAACACTGAAGCTTTCTTT. Translation: CASKRENTEAFF.

The chain couples TRBV28 to TRBJ2-3; D is uncertain. Germline V lookup: CDR1 MDHEN, CDR2 SYDVKM. The CDR3 has 12 residues. Trimming shortened V by 10 bases and J by 3 bases, and 11 bases separated the two germline ends. The DNA for the CDR3 is TGTGCCACTGCCAGGACGACAGATACGCAGTATTTT. It is translated as CATARTTDTQYF.

The chain joins TRBV2 to TRBJ1-3; unclear D gene. Trimming took off 10 bases at V and 2 bases at J, with 12 bases between the two ends. CDR3 size: 13 residues. Per germline, CDR1 SNHLY and CDR2 FYNNEI. The CDR3 loop is CATEEIAGNTIYF. CDR3 nucleotides: TGTGCCACCGAAGAGATCGCTGGAAACACCATATATTTT.

J is TRBJ2-7 and V is TRBV19; D is perhaps TRBD1 (5 bases). This CDR3 is built from 14 residues. Germline loops: CDR1 LNHDA, CDR2 SQIVND (reference sequence). V was shortened by 1 base and J by 4 bases, with 11 bases between the two germline ends. CDR3 region: CASSIGGAQYEQYF. In DNA form, the CDR3 reads TGTGCCAGTAGTATAGGTGGGGCCCAATACGAGCAGTACTTC.

As DNA, the CDR3 is TGTGCCTGGCCCCCCCCAGCGACTAGCAATACCGTCTCCTACGAGCAGTACTTC. It codes for CAWPPPATSNTVSYEQYF. The rearrangement uses TRBV30 and TRBJ2-7; 7 nucleotides line up with TRBD2. This CDR3 is 18 amino acids long. The V gene's germline CDR1 is GTSNPN and CDR2 SVGIG (reference sequence). The ends lost 5 bases at V and 0 bases at J; junction bases unmatched: 19. The variable domain in full, completed from reference TRBV30 and TRBJ2-7, reads SQTIHQWPATLVQPVGSPLSLECTVEGTSNPNLYWYRQAAGRGLQLLFYSVGIGQISSEVPQNLSASRPQDRQFILSSKKLLLSDSGFYLCAWPPPATSNTVSYEQYFGPGTRLTVT.

This clone was seen only a few times. V usage is TRBV30 and J usage is TRBJ1-2; 8 bases map to TRBD1. Germline values: CDR1 GTSNPN, CDR2 SVGIG (reference sequence). The CDR3 length is 13 residues. The ends lost 4 bases at V and 3 bases at J; junction bases unmatched: 4. The DNA for the CDR3 is TGTGCCTGGAAACCAGGGGGCTACTATGGCTACACCTTC. Translated, it gives CAWKPGGYYGYTF.

The rearrangement joins TRBV6-1 to TRBJ2-1; 8 bases line up with TRBD2. From germline, CDR1 is MNHNS and CDR2 SASEGT. The CDR3 totals 14 residues. V lost 7 bases, J lost 9 bases, and 11 bases stayed unmatched. As DNA, the CDR3 is TGTGCCAGCACCCAGACGGGAGGGCCCCGTGAGCAGTTCTTC. Protein: CASTQTGGPREQFF.

The V gene is TRBV11-3, the J gene TRBJ2-5, with D possibly TRBD2 on 5 matching bases. V shed 2 bases and J shed 5 bases, with 9 bases lying between them. Germline-derived CDR1 and CDR2 are SGHNT and YENEEA. The CDR3 totals 13 residues. CDR3 in amino acids: CASSLSSTETQYF. CDR3 coding DNA: TGTGCCAGCAGCTTATCTAGCACGGAGACCCAGTACTTC.

This clone has just one count. This chain joins TRBV6-1 and TRBJ1-1, with D tentatively TRBD1 (5 bases). CDR3 length: 15 residues. The germline V gene has CDR1 MNHNS and CDR2 SASEGT. The V gene lost 1 base and the J gene lost 4 bases, with 13 bases spanning the gap. The CDR3 region is CASSEDPGLGTEAFF. The DNA of the CDR3 is TGTGCCAGCAGTGAAGACCCGGGGCTGGGCACTGAAGCTTTCTTT.

The chain combines TRBV29-1 with TRBJ2-7; D perhaps matches TRBD2 (6 bases). Trimming shortened V by 4 bases and J by 5 bases, and 12 bases separated the two germline ends. Germline CDR1 and CDR2: SQVTM and ANQGSEA. The CDR3 totals 12 residues. The CDR3 nucleotides are TGCAGCGTTGGATGGGGGGTCGACGAGCAGTACTTC. It translates to CSVGWGVDEQYF.

The chain has TRBV5-4 and TRBJ2-2, with D perhaps TRBD2 (5 bases). Between the trimmed V and J ends, which lost 2 bases and 0 bases, there was a span of 11 bases. There are 16 residues in the CDR3. CDR1 SGHNT and CDR2 YYREEE come from the germline V gene (reference sequence). The CDR3 DNA reads TGTGCCAGCAGCTTTCGGCGGGCCACGAACACCGGGGAGCTGTTTTTT. It codes for CASSFRRATNTGELFF.

This chain connects TRBV5-1 to TRBJ2-1, with 10 bases aligning to TRBD2. Germline V gene data show CDR1 as SGHRS and CDR2 as YFSETQ. Losses at the gene ends were 4 bases for V and 9 bases for J; bases not matched to a gene: 4. The CDR3 totals 13 residues. The CDR3 sequence: CASSPGLAAEQFF. The CDR3, as DNA: TGCGCCAGCAGCCCCGGACTAGCGGCTGAGCAGTTCTTC. Supplemented by reference TRBV5-1 and TRBJ2-1, the full variable domain reads KAGVTQTPRYLIKTRGQQVTLSCSPISGHRSVSWYQQTPGQGLQFLFEYFSETQRNKGNFPGRFSGRQFSNSRSEMNVSTLELGDSALYLCASSPGLAAEQFFGPGTRLTVL.

This clone was detected a few times. V is TRBV19 and J is TRBJ1-5; perhaps TRBD1 as D (5 bases). Per germline, CDR1 LNHDA and CDR2 SQIVND (reference sequence). This CDR3 has 15 residues. Deletions cut 1 base from V and 6 bases from J, with 13 bases between. In DNA form, the CDR3 reads TGTGCCAGTAGTATAGCATATAGGGGAACTCAGCCCCAGCATTTT. It is translated as CASSIAYRGTQPQHF.

This sequence joins TRBV25-1 and TRBJ2-7, with 7 bases lining up with TRBD1. Germline V gene sequence: CDR1 MGHDK, CDR2 SYGVNS. The CDR3 covers 15 residues. V dropped 3 bases and J dropped 1; count of bases not matched to a gene: 6. CDR3: CASSDSTGSSYEQYF. The CDR3 DNA is TGTGCCAGCAGTGACTCGACAGGGTCTTCCTACGAGCAGTACTTC.

This clone has more than one count but fewer than ten. The chain links TRBV7-3 to TRBJ2-6; 9 bases align to TRBD1. The CDR3 has 18 amino acids. Germline V gene data show CDR1 as SGHTA and CDR2 as FQGTGA. V was pared by 3 bases and J by 2 bases, with 8 bases of the junction left unmatched. CDR3 amino acids: CASSFSGTGTTGANVLTF. The CDR3 coding sequence is TGTGCCAGCAGCTTCTCCGGGACAGGGACAACTGGGGCCAACGTCCTGACTTTC. Full variable domain (missing parts from reference TRBV7-3 and TRBJ2-6): GAGVSQTPSNKVTEKGKYVELRCDPISGHTALYWYRQSLGQGPEFLIYFQGTGAADDSGLPNDRFFAVRPEGSVSTLKIQRTERGDSAVYLCASSFSGTGTTGANVLTFGAGSRLTVL.